This T cell receptor beta chain was captured in a study of identical twins. This clonotype was picked up one time. Its specificity is not known. Template switching introduced a universal primer site, and the cDNA bore unique molecular identifiers. TCRdb redid the calling of the 5' RACE reads with MiXCR, one entry per CDR3 protein. The sample gives about 430,000 distinct CDR3 sequences, 18% of which show up once; roughly 12% is in the top ten. Study-wide points: Twins shared out-of-frame alpha sequences with excess low generation probability. Fewer insertions were carried by abundant cord blood beta clonotypes, but none was seen in memory repertoires. Less excess twin sharing appeared in beta out-of-frame sequences.

The CDR3 loop spans 14 amino acids. V lost 3 bases and J lost 5, with 16 bases in between. Germline-derived CDR1 and CDR2 are DFQATT and SNEGSKA (reference sequence). This sequence originates from a man over 45 in good health. The chain employs TRBV20-1 and TRBJ1-1, with unresolved D. The specimen was naive T cells sorted from blood. The CDR3 is CSASFGFSGTEAFF. For the CDR3, the DNA is TGCAGTGCTAGTTTCGGGTTTTCCGGGACTGAAGCTTTCTTT.